These 18 T cell receptor beta chains came from one sample sequenced in a study of blood T cell repertoires in COVID-19. TCRdb's table, derived via immunoSEQ multiplex PCR, lists solely in-frame clones and lacks some. The table lists about 59,000 clones, roughly 91% of them singletons. Sequenced: peripheral blood. The receptors were gathered from a human donor in a cohort sampled during active COVID-19.

The chain is built from TRBV1 and TRBJ2-7; no DNA check was done on the table's D call, TRBD2. TRBV1 counts as a pseudogene. The CDR3 totals 22 residues. CDR3: CTSSQEWVTGEASGRSNYEQYF. The CDR3 bases are TGCACCAGCAGCCAAGAATGGGTCACAGGGGAAGCTAGCGGGAGAAGTAACTACGAGCAGTACTTC.

This clone was picked up a small number of times. The chain has TRBV4-3 and TRBJ1-6, with 9 nucleotides matching TRBD1. CDR1 is LGHNA, CDR2 YSLEER, per germline. The CDR3 is 16 residues long. J was trimmed by 10 bases and V by 0 bases; bases with no gene match: 7. The CDR3 is CASSQDTGTGQSPLHF. CDR3 nucleotides: TGCGCCAGCAGCCAAGATACAGGGACAGGGCAATCACCCCTCCACTTT.

This chain connects TRBV7-2 to TRBJ1-4, with 12 bases that match TRBD1. CDR1 is SGHTA and CDR2 is FQGNSA in the germline V gene. The CDR3 covers 18 residues. The ends lost 3 bases at V and 13 bases at J; junction bases unmatched: 18. The CDR3: CASSFSTLGGTGGRGLFF. The CDR3 nucleotides are TGTGCCAGCAGCTTCTCAACCCTGGGCGGGACAGGGGGCCGTGGACTGTTTTTT.

V and J are TRBV19 and TRBJ1-5; TRBD1 is a possible D gene (5 bases). Per the germline V gene, CDR1 is LNHDA and CDR2 is SQIVND (reference sequence). V gave up 5 bases and J gave up 3 bases, with 14 bases separating them. This CDR3 contains 15 residues. This chain's CDR3 is CASSFGQAFNQPQHF. DNA for the CDR3: TGTGCCAGTAGTTTTGGACAAGCCTTCAATCAGCCCCAGCATTTT.

The CDR3 DNA reads as TGTGCCACCTCATTGGGGCTGAACACTGAAGCTTTCTTT. It encodes CATSLGLNTEAFF. The chain combines TRBV27 with TRBJ1-1; D might be TRBD1 (5 bases). The CDR3 runs to 13 residues. Trimming left V 10 bases short and J 0 bases short, with 12 bases between. In germline, CDR1 is MNHEY, CDR2 SMNVEV (reference sequence).

This chain links TRBV6-5 with TRBJ2-1; D is possibly TRBD2 (6 bases). With 2 bases removed from V and 10 bases from J, the gap between germline ends came to 15 bases. CDR3 length: 14 residues. The germline V gene has CDR1 MNHEY and CDR2 SVGAGI. CDR3 sequence reads: CASSYDSGTGEQFF. CDR3 DNA: TGTGCCAGCAGTTACGATAGCGGTACCGGCGAGCAGTTCTTC.

The gene calls are TRBV4-3 and TRBJ2-1, with 8 bases identical to TRBD2. The CDR3 spans 16 residues. Germline V CDR1 and CDR2: LGHNA, YSLEER. Unmatched junction bases numbered 10, after V lost 1 base and J lost 8 bases. The DNA of the CDR3 is TGCGCCAGCAGCCAAGTACCGAGACTAGCGAGCGATGAGCAGTTCTTC. This gives the protein CASSQVPRLASDEQFF.

The chain joins TRBV27 to TRBJ1-5, with D possibly matching TRBD1 (6 bases). There are 15 residues in the CDR3. Trimming shortened V by 5 bases and J by 0 bases, and 11 bases separated the two germline ends. Germline V gene lookup returns CDR1 MNHEY and CDR2 SMNVEV (reference sequence). CDR3 protein: CASSPDRDSNQPQHF. CDR3 sequence (DNA): TGTGCCAGCAGTCCGGACAGAGATAGCAATCAGCCCCAGCATTTT.

The gene calls are TRBV10-3 and TRBJ1-3; D possibly corresponds to TRBD1 (6 bases). Germline V gene lookup returns CDR1 ENHRY and CDR2 SYGVKD. The CDR3 covers 14 residues. Trimming left V 4 bases short and J 7 bases short, with 14 bases between. CDR3 coding DNA: TGTGCCATCAGTGCCAGGGGCATTGGCAACACCATATATTTT. Protein product: CAISARGIGNTIYF.

The V and J genes are TRBV7-3 and TRBJ2-7; 8 nucleotides align to TRBD1. V was clipped by 5 bases and J by 4 bases; unmatched bases: 7. The CDR3 consists of 14 residues. Per germline, CDR1 SGHTA and CDR2 FQGTGA. The chain's CDR3 is CASSAGQGLYEQYF. The CDR3 nucleotides are TGTGCCAGCAGCGCTGGACAGGGTTTGTACGAGCAGTACTTC.

This clone was detected only a few times. Written as DNA, the CDR3 is TGTGCCAGCAGTAGGGGGGGAGACCATAATTCACCCCTCCACTTT. Translated: CASSRGGDHNSPLHF. The rearrangement joins TRBV6-5 to TRBJ1-6; D possibly corresponds to TRBD1 (6 bases). Trimming took 5 bases from V and 5 from J, leaving 13 bases between them. Germline-derived CDR1 and CDR2 are MNHEY and SVGAGI. This CDR3 comprises 15 residues.

This chain uses TRBV6-5 with TRBJ2-1; 8 nucleotides line up with TRBD1. CDR3 length equals 15 residues. V trimming: 6 bases; J trimming: 4 bases; junction bases outside the gene matches: 8. Germline V CDR1 and CDR2: MNHEY, SVGAGI. The CDR3 loop reads CASSPPRQGYNEQFF. The CDR3 nucleotides are TGTGCCAGCAGCCCCCCTCGACAGGGGTACAATGAGCAGTTCTTC.

The rearrangement joins TRBV7-9 to TRBJ2-1; 7 nucleotides match TRBD2. This CDR3 is built from 16 residues. V was clipped by 5 bases and J by 8 bases; unmatched bases: 15. The V gene's germline CDR1 is SEHNR and CDR2 FQNEAQ (reference sequence). The CDR3 sequence is CASSAKPGTAGDEQFF. The CDR3 DNA sequence: TGTGCCAGCAGCGCCAAACCCGGGACTGCGGGGGATGAGCAGTTCTTC. The variable domain in full, with the rest retrieved from reference TRBV7-9 and TRBJ2-1, is DTGVSQNPRHKITKRGQNVTFRCDPISEHNRLYWYRQTLGQGPEFLTYFQNEAQLEKSRLLSDRFSAERPKGSFSTLEIQRTEQGDSAMYLCASSAKPGTAGDEQFFGPGTRLTVL.

This sequence joins TRBV5-1 and TRBJ2-3; D might be TRBD2 (6 bases). The germline V gene encodes CDR1 SGHRS and CDR2 YFSETQ. V dropped 0 bases and J dropped 2 bases, with 7 bases sitting between them. This CDR3 contains 14 residues. CDR3 in amino acids: CASSLGGNTDTQYF. The CDR3 nucleotides read TGCGCCAGCAGCTTGGGCGGGAACACAGATACGCAGTATTTT.

V and J are TRBV6-6 and TRBJ1-4, with D possibly being TRBD1 (5 bases). The CDR3 length is 15 residues. Deletions cut 2 bases from V and 5 bases from J, with 12 bases between. The germline CDR1 and CDR2 sequences are MNHNY and SVGAGI (reference sequence). CDR3 region: CASSYERQINEKLFF. DNA of the CDR3: TGTGCCAGCAGTTACGAAAGACAGATAAATGAAAAACTGTTTTTT.

The chain has TRBV7-2 and TRBJ2-5; 11 nucleotides match TRBD1. The V and J ends lost 3 bases and 5 bases, in that order; junction bases with no gene match: 8. The CDR3 is 16 residues long. Germline V gene lookup returns CDR1 SGHTA and CDR2 FQGNSA. The chain's CDR3 is CASSFQGQGASETQYF. The CDR3 region has the DNA TGTGCCAGCAGCTTTCAAGGACAGGGGGCGTCGGAGACCCAGTACTTC.

The chain uses TRBV6-2 or TRBV6-3 and TRBJ1-2; 7 nucleotides line up with TRBD1. V shed 2 bases, J shed 7 bases, and the junction held 4 bases outside the gene matches. Germline CDR1 is MNHEY and CDR2 is SVGEGT. The CDR3 sequence is 13 residues long. CDR3 sequence: CASSYGTGAGYTF. The CDR3 DNA sequence: TGTGCCAGCAGTTACGGCACAGGGGCTGGCTACACCTTC.

V gene TRBV15 combines with J gene TRBJ2-3; 10 bases fit TRBD2. The length of the CDR3 is 16 residues. The V gene end was trimmed by 2 bases and the J gene end by 3 bases; junction bases not matched to a gene: 5. CDR1 and CDR2 (germline): LNHNV, YYDKDF (reference sequence). CDR3 in amino acids: CATSRSLAGGTDTQYF. The CDR3 DNA reads TGTGCCACCAGCAGATCATTAGCGGGAGGTACAGATACGCAGTATTTT.